These 24 T cell receptor beta chains were sequenced from one sample in a study of shared T cell receptors in the human thymus. Sequenced by immunoSEQ multiplex PCR; TCRdb stores in-frame clones only, minus some. The data show some 720,000 clones, approximately 88% seen once. These records were also assigned to another study, of human thymus T cells.

The material sequenced was thymocytes. The receptors were sampled from a boy in the first two years of life with a congenital heart defect.

The rearrangement joins TRBV5-6 to TRBJ2-3; TRBD1 might be the D (5 bases). CDR3 length: 15 residues. Trimming removed 1 base from V and 4 bases from J, with 13 bases in between. Germline CDR1 SGHDT, CDR2 YYEEEE. The CDR3 DNA reads TGTGCCAGCAGCTTGTGGCAGGGTGGCCCAGATACGCAGTATTTT. It codes for CASSLWQGGPDTQYF. Looking up the rest from reference TRBV5-6 and TRBJ2-3 gives the full variable domain: DAGVTQSPTHLIKTRGQQVTLRCSPKSGHDTVSWYQQALGQGPQFIFQYYEEEERQRGNFPDRFSGHQFPNYSSELNVNALLLGDSALYLCASSLWQGGPDTQYFGPGTRLTVL.

This chain uses TRBV6-1 with TRBJ1-1; a possible D gene is TRBD1 (6 bases). In germline, CDR1 is MNHNS, CDR2 SASEGT. CDR3 length: 14 residues. Trimming stripped 7 bases from V and 5 bases from J, with 17 bases between. The CDR3 region has the DNA TGTGCCAGCAAAAGGAGGGGGGGGAGGACTGAAGCTTTCTTT. Protein product: CASKRRGGRTEAFF.

This clone appeared once. This chain joins TRBV6-1 and TRBJ2-1; a possible D gene is TRBD2 (7 bases). The germline V gene encodes CDR1 MNHNS and CDR2 SASEGT. Between the trimmed V and J ends, which lost 4 bases and 10 bases, there was a span of 17 bases. This CDR3 region has 14 residues. The CDR3 reads CASSARLGGGEQFF. The CDR3 nucleotides read TGTGCCAGCAGTGCCAGACTCGGCGGGGGCGAGCAGTTCTTC.

V and J are TRBV29-1 and TRBJ2-7; 11 bases line up with TRBD2. Germline V lookup: CDR1 SQVTM, CDR2 ANQGSEA. Trimming at V came to 4 bases and at J to 12 bases, leaving 5 bases not matched to a gene. This CDR3 is 11 amino acids long. Here the CDR3 DNA reads TGCAGCGTTGCCGGGACTAGCGGCTCGTACTTC. Amino acids: CSVAGTSGSYF.

The chain combines TRBV19 with TRBJ1-5; D is unresolved. This CDR3 is built from 13 residues. V was clipped by 6 bases and J by 2 bases, with 8 bases between them. Germline V gives CDR1 LNHDA, CDR2 SQIVND (reference sequence). This chain's CDR3 is CASRDCRNQPQHF. The DNA for the CDR3 is TGTGCCAGTAGAGACTGTCGCAATCAGCCCCAGCATTTT. The full variable domain, rest sourced from reference TRBV19 and TRBJ1-5, is DGGITQSPKYLFRKEGQNVTLSCEQNLNHDAMYWYRQDPGQGLRLIYYSQIVNDFQKGDIAEGYSVSREKKESFPLTVTSAQKNPTAFYLCASRDCRNQPQHFGDGTRLSIL.

The chain uses TRBV5-1 and TRBJ2-5, with 9 bases lining up with TRBD1. Near its end, the DNA agrees better with TRBJ2-7, so the J call may be wrong. The CDR3 is 13 residues long. Per germline, CDR1 SGHRS and CDR2 YFSETQ. The CDR3 nucleotides read TGCGCCAGCAGCCGGACAGGGGCCAACGAGCAGTACTTC. It encodes CASSRTGANEQYF.

The chain combines TRBV6-4 with TRBJ1-5; 7 nucleotides agree with TRBD1. The length of the CDR3 is 16 residues. Losses at the gene ends were 9 bases for V and 0 bases for J; bases not matched to a gene: 11. Germline V lookup: CDR1 MRHNA, CDR2 SNTAGT. The CDR3 loop is CARTGLGLNSNQPQHF. DNA of the CDR3: TGTGCCAGGACAGGGCTTGGGCTTAATAGCAATCAGCCCCAGCATTTT.

The chain has TRBV11-3 and TRBJ2-4; the match to TRBD1 covers 8 bases. Germline values: CDR1 SGHNT, CDR2 YENEEA. The CDR3 contains 15 residues. Trimming at V came to 5 bases and at J to 7 bases, leaving 10 bases not matched to a gene. CDR3 sequence (DNA): TGTGCCAGCAGCCGACAGGGGTTAGACGGGAACATTCAGTACTTC. The encoded protein is CASSRQGLDGNIQYF.

The CDR3 sequence: CASSPSNIAGKARQYF. As DNA, the CDR3 is TGTGCCAGCAGCCCTAGCAATATAGCGGGGAAGGCGAGGCAGTACTTC. This chain joins TRBV7-2 and TRBJ2-7; 8 nucleotides align to TRBD2. CDR1 and CDR2 from the germline V gene are SGHTA and FQGNSA. V shed 5 bases, J shed 9 bases, and the junction held 18 bases outside the gene matches. CDR3 size: 16 residues.

V gene TRBV30 combines with J gene TRBJ2-5; 8 nucleotides align to TRBD1. V trimming: 0 bases; J trimming: 5 bases; junction bases outside the gene matches: 5. The length of the CDR3 is 14 residues. The germline V gene has CDR1 GTSNPN and CDR2 SVGIG (reference sequence). The chain's CDR3 is CAWSVPRGQETQYF. CDR3 nucleotide sequence: TGTGCCTGGAGTGTGCCCAGGGGGCAGGAGACCCAGTACTTC.

The CDR3 sequence is CASSLGLHLQTTNEKLFF. In DNA form, the CDR3 reads TGCGCCAGCAGCCTCGGACTGCACCTACAGACAACTAATGAAAAACTGTTTTTT. The chain employs TRBV5-1 and TRBJ1-4, with unresolved D. Germline V CDR1 and CDR2: SGHRS, YFSETQ. The CDR3 consists of 18 residues. V lost 4 bases to trimming and J lost 0 bases, with 19 bases between them.

This chain uses TRBV28 with TRBJ2-5; 13 nucleotides align to TRBD2. V shed 6 bases, J shed 13 bases, and the junction held 14 bases outside the gene matches. Germline V CDR1 and CDR2: MDHEN, SYDVKM. CDR3 length: 15 residues. This CDR3 reads CASRPAGTSGVARYF. CDR3 coding DNA: TGTGCCAGCAGGCCGGCCGGGACTAGCGGGGTGGCTCGGTACTTC.

The chain employs TRBV4-2 and TRBJ1-5; 10 bases line up with TRBD1. CDR1 and CDR2 (germline): LGHNA, YNFKEQ. Trimming took 4 bases from V and 0 from J; bases not matched to a gene: 15. The CDR3 is 20 amino acids. CDR3 nucleotides: TGTGCCAGCAGCCGGGCCCGTTCGGGACAGGGGAGCGGTAGCAATCAGCCCCAGCATTTT. Translating gives CASSRARSGQGSGSNQPQHF.

Turning to this clone: The same CDR3 also results from other DNA sequences found in this sample. V and J are TRBV6-1 and TRBJ1-5, with 7 bases identical to TRBD1. Germline V gene data show CDR1 as MNHNS and CDR2 as SASEGT. The CDR3 runs to 15 residues. Trimming removed 1 base from V and 1 base from J; junction bases left unmatched: 1. CDR3 DNA sequence: TGTGCCAGCAGTGAAGGACAGGGCAGCAATCAGCCCCAGCATTTT. This translates into CASSEGQGSNQPQHF.

The rearrangement uses TRBV4-3 and TRBJ2-7; D is perhaps TRBD2 (6 bases). Germline CDR1 LGHNA, CDR2 YSLEER. CDR3 length: 15 amino acids. V lost 0 bases and J 6 bases, leaving 15 bases between the germline ends. The CDR3 nucleotides are TGCGCCAGCAGCCAAGAGATTGCGGAGGGTGGCGAGCAGTACTTC. Protein sequence: CASSQEIAEGGEQYF.

The rearrangement links TRBV6-1 to TRBJ2-6; the D is unclear. V lost 1 base and J lost 5, with 12 bases in between. This CDR3 region has 16 residues. The germline gives CDR1 MNHNS, CDR2 SASEGT. The CDR3 region has the DNA TGTGCCAGCAGTGAAGATCGAGCGCGAAGGGCCAACGTCCTGACTTTC. It is translated as CASSEDRARRANVLTF.

This rearrangement joins TRBV15 to TRBJ2-5; TRBD2 matches at 7 bases. The CDR3 sequence is 14 residues long. Trimming removed 0 bases from V and 5 bases from J; junction bases left unmatched: 3. Germline V gene data show CDR1 as LNHNV and CDR2 as YYDKDF (reference sequence). CDR3 sequence reads: CATSRDRGGETQYF. CDR3 nucleotides: TGTGCCACCAGCAGAGACCGGGGAGGGGAGACCCAGTACTTC. Drawing the rest from reference TRBV15 and TRBJ2-5, the complete variable domain is DAMVIQNPRYQVTQFGKPVTLSCSQTLNHNVMYWYQQKSSQAPKLLFHYYDKDFNNEADTPDNFQSRRPNTSFCFLDIRSPGLGDTAMYLCATSRDRGGETQYFGPGTRLLVL.

V and J are TRBV5-5 and TRBJ2-7, with D tentatively TRBD1 (6 bases). CDR1 is SGHKS and CDR2 is YYEKEE in the germline V gene (reference sequence). The CDR3 is made up of 14 amino acids. Trimming took 3 bases from V and 2 from J, leaving 12 bases between them. The CDR3 bases are TGTGCCAGCAGCTGGCCGACAGGAGCCTACGAGCAGTACTTC. Translating it yields CASSWPTGAYEQYF.

In its sample, this clone was seen once. The V gene is TRBV19, the J gene TRBJ1-5; TRBD1 matches at 8 bases. Germline lookup yields CDR1 LNHDA and CDR2 SQIVND (reference sequence). CDR3 length equals 16 residues. V was pared by 8 bases and J by 0 bases, with 9 bases of the junction left unmatched. CDR3 amino acids: CASGRQGAHSNQPQHF. The CDR3 coding sequence is TGTGCCAGTGGTAGGCAGGGGGCACATAGCAATCAGCCCCAGCATTTT. The whole variable domain, filled in from reference TRBV19 and TRBJ1-5, reads DGGITQSPKYLFRKEGQNVTLSCEQNLNHDAMYWYRQDPGQGLRLIYYSQIVNDFQKGDIAEGYSVSREKKESFPLTVTSAQKNPTAFYLCASGRQGAHSNQPQHFGDGTRLSIL.

The rearrangement uses TRBV4-3 and TRBJ1-4; the D gene is possibly TRBD1 (6 bases). The V end lost 2 bases, the J end lost 12 bases, and 22 bases lay between the germline ends. This CDR3 has 16 residues. The germline gives CDR1 LGHNA, CDR2 YSLEER. CDR3 DNA: TGCGCCAGCAGCCAAAAGGGGGGGCCAAGGGGCGTGGAACTGTTTTTT. It is translated as CASSQKGGPRGVELFF.

The chain is built from TRBV30 and TRBJ2-2; 9 bases map to TRBD1. This CDR3 has 12 residues. Germline V gene data show CDR1 as GTSNPN and CDR2 as SVGIG (reference sequence). CDR3 sequence: CTGTGSTGELFF. CDR3 bases: TGTACCGGGACAGGGTCCACCGGGGAGCTGTTTTTT.

The chain joins TRBV5-4 to TRBJ2-1, with D uncertain. Germline values: CDR1 SGHNT, CDR2 YYREEE (reference sequence). V was pared by 4 bases and J by 0 bases, with 14 bases between. The CDR3 is made up of 16 amino acids. CDR3 protein: CASSPNFGVSYNEQFF. In nucleotides, the CDR3 is TGTGCCAGCAGCCCCAATTTCGGAGTCTCCTACAATGAGCAGTTCTTC.

This rearrangement joins TRBV15 to TRBJ2-5; 11 bases map to TRBD1. With V trimmed by 6 bases and J by 5 bases, 5 bases remained unmatched. CDR1 and CDR2 from the germline V gene are LNHNV and YYDKDF (reference sequence). CDR3 length equals 14 residues. The CDR3 loop is CATRRTGGEETQYF. CDR3 sequence (DNA): TGTGCCACCAGGAGGACAGGGGGCGAGGAGACCCAGTACTTC. Full variable domain (outside the CDR3, taken from reference TRBV15 and TRBJ2-5): DAMVIQNPRYQVTQFGKPVTLSCSQTLNHNVMYWYQQKSSQAPKLLFHYYDKDFNNEADTPDNFQSRRPNTSFCFLDIRSPGLGDTAMYLCATRRTGGEETQYFGPGTRLLVL.

V is TRBV14 and J is TRBJ1-1; TRBD1 might be the D (6 bases). Germline V gives CDR1 SGHDN, CDR2 FVKESK. Trimming took 0 bases from V and 6 from J, leaving 14 bases between them. The CDR3 totals 15 residues. This CDR3 is CASSQDGGRGAEAFF. Written as DNA, the CDR3 is TGTGCCAGCAGCCAAGATGGGGGCAGGGGAGCTGAAGCTTTCTTT.